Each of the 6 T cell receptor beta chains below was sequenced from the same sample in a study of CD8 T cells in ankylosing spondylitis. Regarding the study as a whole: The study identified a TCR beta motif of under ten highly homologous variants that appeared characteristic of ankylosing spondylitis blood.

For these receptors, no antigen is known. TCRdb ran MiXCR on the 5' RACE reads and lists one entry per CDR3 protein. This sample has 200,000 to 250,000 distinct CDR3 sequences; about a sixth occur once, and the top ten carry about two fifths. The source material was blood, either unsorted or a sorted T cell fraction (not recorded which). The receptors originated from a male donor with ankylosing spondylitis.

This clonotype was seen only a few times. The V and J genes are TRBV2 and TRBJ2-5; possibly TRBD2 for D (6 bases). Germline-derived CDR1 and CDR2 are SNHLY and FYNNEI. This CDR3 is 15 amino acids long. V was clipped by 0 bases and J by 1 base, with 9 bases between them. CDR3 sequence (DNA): TGTGCCAGCAGTGAAGCGCGGGGTATCCAAGAGACCCAGTACTTC. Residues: CASSEARGIQETQYF.

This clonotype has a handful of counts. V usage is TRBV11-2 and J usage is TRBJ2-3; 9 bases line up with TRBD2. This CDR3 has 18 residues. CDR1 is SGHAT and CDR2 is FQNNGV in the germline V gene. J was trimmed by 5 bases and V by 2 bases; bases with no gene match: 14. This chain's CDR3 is CASSLWSRLVAGEDTQYF. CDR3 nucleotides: TGTGCCAGCAGCTTATGGAGTAGGTTGGTAGCGGGAGAAGATACGCAGTATTTT.

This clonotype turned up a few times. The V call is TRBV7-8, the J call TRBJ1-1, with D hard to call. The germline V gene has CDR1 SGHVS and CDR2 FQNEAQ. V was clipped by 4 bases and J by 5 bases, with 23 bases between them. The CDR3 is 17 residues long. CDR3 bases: TGTGCCAGCAGCTCCCGCTTGCGGGCGCCGGACGAGACTGAAGCTTTCTTT. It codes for CASSSRLRAPDETEAFF.

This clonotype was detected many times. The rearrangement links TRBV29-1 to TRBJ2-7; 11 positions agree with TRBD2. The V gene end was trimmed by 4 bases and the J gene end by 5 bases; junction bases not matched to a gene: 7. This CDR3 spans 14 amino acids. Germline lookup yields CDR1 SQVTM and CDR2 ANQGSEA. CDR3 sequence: CSVGASGRKDEQYF. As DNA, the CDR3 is TGCAGCGTTGGGGCTAGCGGGAGGAAGGACGAGCAGTACTTC.

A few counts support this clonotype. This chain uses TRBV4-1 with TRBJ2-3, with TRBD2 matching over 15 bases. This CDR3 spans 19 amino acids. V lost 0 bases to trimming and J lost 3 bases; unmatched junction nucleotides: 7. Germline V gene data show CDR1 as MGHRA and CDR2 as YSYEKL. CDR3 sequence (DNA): TGCGCCAGCAGCCAAGAGGGGACTAGCGGGGGGTTAGGAACAGATACGCAGTATTTT. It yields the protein CASSQEGTSGGLGTDTQYF.

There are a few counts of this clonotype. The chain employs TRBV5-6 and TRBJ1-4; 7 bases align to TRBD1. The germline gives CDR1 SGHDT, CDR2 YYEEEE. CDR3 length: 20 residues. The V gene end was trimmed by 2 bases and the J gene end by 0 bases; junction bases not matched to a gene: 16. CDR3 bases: TGTGCCAGCAGCTTAACACTACAGGGGAGGAGAGATTCAACTAATGAAAAACTGTTTTTT. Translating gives CASSLTLQGRRDSTNEKLFF. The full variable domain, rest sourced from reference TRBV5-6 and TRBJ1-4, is DAGVTQSPTHLIKTRGQQVTLRCSPKSGHDTVSWYQQALGQGPQFIFQYYEEEERQRGNFPDRFSGHQFPNYSSELNVNALLLGDSALYLCASSLTLQGRRDSTNEKLFFGSGTQLSVL.